A selection of T cell receptor beta chains follows, all from one sample in a study of blood T cell repertoires in COVID-19. Data came from immunoSEQ multiplex PCR; TCRdb stores just in-frame clones and leaves some out. The sample has fewer than 350,000 clones, 86% seen once. The sample taken for sequencing was peripheral blood. These receptors all stem from a man aged 35 to 55 with active or convalescent COVID-19. CDR3s include the opening cysteine and the closing phenylalanine or tryptophan. The D gene is left open where the match is weak. A clone size is listed for some rows: how often the clone was seen (once, few, many), or a class if it is expanded.

j_call,clone_size,d_call,v_call,cdr3_aa,cdr3_nt
TRBJ2-3,.,.,TRBV13,CASSPLRGIDTQYF,TGTGCCAGCAGCCCCCTTCGCGGGATTGATACGCAGTATTTT
TRBJ2-7,few,.,TRBV4-1,CASSHAANYEQYF,TGCGCCAGCAGCCACGCGGCCAACTACGAGCAGTACTTC
TRBJ1-6,few,.,TRBV27,CASSDGFRGPLHF,TGTGCCAGTTCGGACGGGTTTAGGGGACCCCTCCACTTT
TRBJ2-3,.,.,TRBV11-3,CASSRSGLRTDTQYF,TGTGCCAGCAGCCGAAGCGGGTTGAGGACAGATACGCAGTATTTT
TRBJ1-2,.,TRBD1,TRBV11-1,CASSLSEGGRGYTF,TGTGCCAGCAGCTTAAGTGAAGGGGGCCGTGGCTACACCTTC
TRBJ2-7,.,TRBD1,TRBV24-1,CATSRGTGGSYEQYF,TGTGCCACCAGCCGCGGGACAGGGGGCTCCTACGAGCAGTACTTC
TRBJ2-7,.,TRBD1,TRBV19,CASSRGQGRSYEQYF,TGTGCCAGTAGTAGGGGACAGGGGAGGTCCTACGAGCAGTACTTC
TRBJ2-7,.,TRBD2,TRBV20-1,CSASGGGALYEQYF,TGCAGTGCTAGTGGCGGGGGGGCCCTTTACGAGCAGTACTTC
TRBJ1-1,.,TRBD1,TRBV6-5,CASSLTGTGGTEAFF,TGTGCCAGCAGTTTAACCGGGACAGGGGGAACTGAAGCTTTCTTT
TRBJ2-1,.,.,TRBV5-6,CASSLGNGASNEQFF,TGTGCCAGCAGCTTGGGGAACGGCGCTAGTAATGAGCAGTTCTTC